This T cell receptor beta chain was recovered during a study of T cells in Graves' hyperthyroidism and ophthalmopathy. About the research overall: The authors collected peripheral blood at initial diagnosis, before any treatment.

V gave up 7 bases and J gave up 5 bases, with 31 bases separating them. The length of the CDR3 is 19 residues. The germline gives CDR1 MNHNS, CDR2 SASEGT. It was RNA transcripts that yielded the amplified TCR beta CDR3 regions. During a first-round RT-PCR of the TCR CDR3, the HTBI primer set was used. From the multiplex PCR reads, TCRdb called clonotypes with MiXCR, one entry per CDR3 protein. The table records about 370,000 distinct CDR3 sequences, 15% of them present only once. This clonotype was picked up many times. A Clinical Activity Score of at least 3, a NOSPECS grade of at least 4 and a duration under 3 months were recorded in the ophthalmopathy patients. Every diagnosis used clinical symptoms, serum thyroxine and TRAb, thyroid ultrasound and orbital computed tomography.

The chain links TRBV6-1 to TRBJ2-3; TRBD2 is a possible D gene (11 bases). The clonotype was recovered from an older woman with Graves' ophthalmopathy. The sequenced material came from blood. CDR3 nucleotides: TGTGCCAGCAAAAAACGGGACAGGGGACTAGCGGAGTGGGGAGATACGCAGTATTTT. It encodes CASKKRDRGLAEWGDTQYF.